This T cell receptor (beta chain) was identified during a study of blood T cell repertoires in COVID-19. Here immunoSEQ multiplex PCR was the method, and the copy in TCRdb shows in-frame clones only, minus some. The sample records around 150,000 clones, about nine tenths being singletons. Source material: peripheral blood. The TCR was taken from a woman aged 55 to 70 with active or convalescent COVID-19.

CDR3 in amino acids: CASSQTTSGGQYF. The CDR3 region has the DNA TGTGCCAGCAGCCAGACGACTAGCGGGGGGCAGTACTTC. V usage is TRBV3-1 (or the pseudogene TRBV3-2) and J usage is TRBJ2-7; 12 nucleotides line up with TRBD2. V trimming: 3 bases; J trimming: 9 bases; junction bases outside the gene matches: 3. This CDR3 contains 13 residues. CDR1 is LGHDT, CDR2 YNNKEL, per germline (reference sequence).